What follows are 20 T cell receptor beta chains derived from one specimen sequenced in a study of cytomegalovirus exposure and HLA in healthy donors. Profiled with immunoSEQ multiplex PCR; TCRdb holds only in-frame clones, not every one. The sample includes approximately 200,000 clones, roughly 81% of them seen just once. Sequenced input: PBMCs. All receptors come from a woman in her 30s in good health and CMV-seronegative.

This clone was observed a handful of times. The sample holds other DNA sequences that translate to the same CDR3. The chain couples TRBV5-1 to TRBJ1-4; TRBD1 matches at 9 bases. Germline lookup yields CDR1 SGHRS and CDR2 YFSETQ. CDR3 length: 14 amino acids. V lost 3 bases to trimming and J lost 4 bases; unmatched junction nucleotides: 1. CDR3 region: CASSSGQGNEKLFF. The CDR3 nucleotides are TGCGCCAGCAGCTCGGGACAGGGTAATGAAAAACTGTTTTTT.

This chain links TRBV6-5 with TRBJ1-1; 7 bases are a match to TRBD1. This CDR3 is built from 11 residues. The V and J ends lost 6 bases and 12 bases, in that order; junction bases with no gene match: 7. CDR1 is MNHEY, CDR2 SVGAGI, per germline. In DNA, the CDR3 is TGTGCCAGCAGCGTGACAGGGTTGACTTTCTTT. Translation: CASSVTGLTFF.

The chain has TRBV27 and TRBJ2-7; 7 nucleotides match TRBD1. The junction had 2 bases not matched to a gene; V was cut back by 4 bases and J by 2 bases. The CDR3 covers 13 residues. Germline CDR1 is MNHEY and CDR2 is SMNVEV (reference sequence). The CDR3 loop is CASSSTGTYEQYF. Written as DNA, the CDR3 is TGTGCCAGCAGTTCGACAGGGACCTACGAGCAGTACTTC.

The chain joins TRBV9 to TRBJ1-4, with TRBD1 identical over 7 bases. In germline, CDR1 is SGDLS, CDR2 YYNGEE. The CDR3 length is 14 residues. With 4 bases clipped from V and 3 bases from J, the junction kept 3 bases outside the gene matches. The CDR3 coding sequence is TGTGCCAGCAGCCCGGGACAGCCTAATGAAAAACTGTTTTTT. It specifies CASSPGQPNEKLFF.

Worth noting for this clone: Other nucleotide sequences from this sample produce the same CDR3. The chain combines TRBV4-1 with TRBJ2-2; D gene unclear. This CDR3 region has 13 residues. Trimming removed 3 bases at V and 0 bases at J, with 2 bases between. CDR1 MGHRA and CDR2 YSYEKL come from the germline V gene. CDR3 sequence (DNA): TGCGCCAGCAGCCACTCGAACACCGGGGAGCTGTTTTTT. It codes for CASSHSNTGELFF.

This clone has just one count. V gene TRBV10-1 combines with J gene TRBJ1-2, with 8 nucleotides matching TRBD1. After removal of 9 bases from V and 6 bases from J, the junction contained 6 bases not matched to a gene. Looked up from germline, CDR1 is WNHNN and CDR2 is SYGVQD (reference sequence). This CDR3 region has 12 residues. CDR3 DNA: TGCGCCAGTACCGGGACAGGCAATGGCTACACCTTC. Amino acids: CASTGTGNGYTF.

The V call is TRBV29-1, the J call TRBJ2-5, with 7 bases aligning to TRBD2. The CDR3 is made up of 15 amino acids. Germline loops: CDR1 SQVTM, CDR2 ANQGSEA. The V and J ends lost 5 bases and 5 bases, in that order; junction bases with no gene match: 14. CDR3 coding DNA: TGCAGCGTTCGTAAACTAGCGTTGGGTTGGGAGACCCAGTACTTC. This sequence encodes CSVRKLALGWETQYF.

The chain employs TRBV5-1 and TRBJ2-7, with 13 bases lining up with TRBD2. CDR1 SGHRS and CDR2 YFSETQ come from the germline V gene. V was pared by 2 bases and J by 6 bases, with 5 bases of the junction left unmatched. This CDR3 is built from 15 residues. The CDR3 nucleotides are TGCGCCAGCAGCTTACCCGGGACTAGCGGGACCGAGCAGTACTTC. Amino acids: CASSLPGTSGTEQYF.

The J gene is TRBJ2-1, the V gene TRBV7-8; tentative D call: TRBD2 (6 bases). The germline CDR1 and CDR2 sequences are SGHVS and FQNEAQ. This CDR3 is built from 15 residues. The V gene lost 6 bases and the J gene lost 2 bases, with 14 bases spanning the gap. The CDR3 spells CASSLSGPTYNEQFF. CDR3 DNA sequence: TGTGCCAGCAGTCTAAGCGGGCCCACCTACAATGAGCAGTTCTTC.

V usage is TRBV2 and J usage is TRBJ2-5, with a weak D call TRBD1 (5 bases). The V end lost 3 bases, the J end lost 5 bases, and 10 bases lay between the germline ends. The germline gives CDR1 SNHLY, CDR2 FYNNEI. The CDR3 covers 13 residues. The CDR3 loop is CASSDKGLETQYF. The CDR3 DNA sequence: TGTGCCAGCAGTGATAAGGGGCTGGAGACCCAGTACTTC.

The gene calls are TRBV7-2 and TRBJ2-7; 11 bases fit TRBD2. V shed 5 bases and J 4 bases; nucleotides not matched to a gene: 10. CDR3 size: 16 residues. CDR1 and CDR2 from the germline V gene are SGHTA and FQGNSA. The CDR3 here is CASSGGTSGIIYEQYF. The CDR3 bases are TGTGCCAGCAGCGGCGGGACTAGCGGAATCATTTACGAGCAGTACTTC.

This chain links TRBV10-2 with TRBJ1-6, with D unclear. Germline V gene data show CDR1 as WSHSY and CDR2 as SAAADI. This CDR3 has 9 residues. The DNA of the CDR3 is TGCGCTACGGGTTCACCCCTCCACTTT. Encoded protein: CATGSPLHF.

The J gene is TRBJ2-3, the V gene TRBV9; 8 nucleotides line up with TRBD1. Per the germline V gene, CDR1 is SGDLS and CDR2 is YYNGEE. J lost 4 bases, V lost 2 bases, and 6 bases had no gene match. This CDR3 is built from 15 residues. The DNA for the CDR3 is TGTGCCAGCAGCGTCACAGGGGGTCCCGCAGATACGCAGTATTTT. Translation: CASSVTGGPADTQYF.

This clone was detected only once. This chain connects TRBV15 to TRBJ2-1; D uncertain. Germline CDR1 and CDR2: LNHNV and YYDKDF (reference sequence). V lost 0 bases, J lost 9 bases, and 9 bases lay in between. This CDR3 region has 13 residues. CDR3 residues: CATSRELSAEQFF. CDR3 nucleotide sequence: TGTGCCACCAGCAGAGAATTGAGCGCTGAGCAGTTCTTC.

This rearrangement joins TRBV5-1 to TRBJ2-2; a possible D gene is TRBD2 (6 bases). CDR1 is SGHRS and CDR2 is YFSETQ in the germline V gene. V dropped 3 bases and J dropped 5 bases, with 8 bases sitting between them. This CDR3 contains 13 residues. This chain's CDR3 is CASSSGRTGELFF. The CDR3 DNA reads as TGCGCCAGCAGCTCAGGGAGGACCGGGGAGCTGTTTTTT.

The CDR3, as DNA: TGTGCCAGCACATCCTTGGCCGCAACTAATGAAAAACTGTTTTTT. Translation gives CASTSLAATNEKLFF. The V and J genes are TRBV27 and TRBJ1-4, with D hard to call. This CDR3 is built from 15 residues. The V and J ends lost 7 bases and 0 bases respectively, with 12 bases between them. Germline loops: CDR1 MNHEY, CDR2 SMNVEV (reference sequence).

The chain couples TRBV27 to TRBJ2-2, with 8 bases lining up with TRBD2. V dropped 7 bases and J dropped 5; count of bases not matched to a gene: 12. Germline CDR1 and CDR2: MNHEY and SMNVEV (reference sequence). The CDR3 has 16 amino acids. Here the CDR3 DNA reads TGTGCCAGCACACAAACGGGACTAGTTTTTACCGGGGAGCTGTTTTTT. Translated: CASTQTGLVFTGELFF.

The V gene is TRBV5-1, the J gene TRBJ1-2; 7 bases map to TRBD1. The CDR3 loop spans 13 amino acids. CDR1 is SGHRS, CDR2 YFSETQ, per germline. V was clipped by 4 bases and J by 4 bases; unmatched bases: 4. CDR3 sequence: CASSRTGTYGYTF. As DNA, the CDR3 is TGCGCCAGCAGCCGGACAGGAACCTATGGCTACACCTTC.

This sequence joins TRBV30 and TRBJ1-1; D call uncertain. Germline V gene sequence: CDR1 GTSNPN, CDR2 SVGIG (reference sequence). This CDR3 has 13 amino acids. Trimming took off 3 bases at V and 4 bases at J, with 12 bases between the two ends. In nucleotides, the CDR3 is TGTGCCTGGAGCCTTGGCCGTGGCACTGAAGCTTTCTTT. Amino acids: CAWSLGRGTEAFF.

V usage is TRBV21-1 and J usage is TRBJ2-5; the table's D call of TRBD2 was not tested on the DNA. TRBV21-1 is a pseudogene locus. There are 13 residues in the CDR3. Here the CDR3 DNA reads TGTGCCAGCACTCGACTGAGAAAAGAGACCCAGTACTTC. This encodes CASTRLRKETQYF.